One sample yielded the 32 T cell receptor beta chains listed below, sequenced in a study of blood T cell repertoires in COVID-19. Assay: immunoSEQ multiplex PCR; the TCRdb copy retains only in-frame clones and omits some. The sample holds some 130,000 clones, around 73% seen once. The sequenced material came from peripheral blood. The source is a man aged 55 to 70 who had recovered from COVID-19.

The chain joins TRBV14 to TRBJ1-1; D is uncertain. Trimming shortened V by 0 bases and J by 2 bases, and 10 bases separated the two germline ends. CDR3 size: 15 residues. From germline, CDR1 is SGHDN and CDR2 FVKESK. The DNA of the CDR3 is TGTGCCAGCAGCCAAGAGAGGGCAATCAACACTGAAGCTTTCTTT. Amino acids: CASSQERAINTEAFF. Based on the CDR3 plus reference TRBV14 and TRBJ1-1, the full variable domain is EAGVTQFPSHSVIEKGQTVTLRCDPISGHDNLYWYRRVMGKEIKFLLHFVKESKQDESGMPNNRFLAERTGGTYSTLKVQPAELEDSGVYFCASSQERAINTEAFFGQGTRLTVV.

V is TRBV19 and J is TRBJ2-1; 8 nucleotides line up with TRBD1. With 4 bases clipped from V and 5 bases from J, the junction kept 10 bases outside the gene matches. The CDR3 extends over 16 amino acids. Per germline, CDR1 LNHDA and CDR2 SQIVND (reference sequence). The CDR3 region is CASSTTGVGVHNEQFF. As DNA, the CDR3 is TGTGCCAGTAGTACGACAGGGGTGGGGGTACACAATGAGCAGTTCTTC.

The rearrangement uses TRBV19 and TRBJ1-2, with 9 bases aligning to TRBD1. The germline V gene encodes CDR1 LNHDA and CDR2 SQIVND (reference sequence). CDR3 length: 16 residues. Trimming at V came to 4 bases and at J to 0 bases, leaving 6 bases not matched to a gene. CDR3 DNA sequence: TGTGCCAGTAGTAGGAGGACAGGGGCGTCTAACTATGGCTACACCTTC. Translation: CASSRRTGASNYGYTF.

The genes are TRBV5-1 and TRBJ2-2; D not resolved. Germline V gene lookup returns CDR1 SGHRS and CDR2 YFSETQ. V dropped 2 bases and J dropped 1 base, with 9 bases sitting between them. This CDR3 is built from 15 residues. This chain's CDR3 is CASSFLILNTGELFF. In nucleotides, the CDR3 is TGCGCCAGCAGCTTCTTGATACTGAACACCGGGGAGCTGTTTTTT.

The rearrangement joins TRBV30 to TRBJ2-5; D uncertain. Trimming removed 3 bases at V and 5 bases at J, with 10 bases between. Germline V CDR1 and CDR2: GTSNPN, SVGIG (reference sequence). The CDR3 sequence is 12 residues long. The CDR3 region is CAWSLYRETQYF. In DNA form, the CDR3 reads TGTGCCTGGAGCCTTTATCGGGAGACCCAGTACTTC.

V gene TRBV29-1 combines with J gene TRBJ1-3; 8 bases align to TRBD1. In germline, CDR1 is SQVTM, CDR2 ANQGSEA. J was trimmed by 2 bases and V by 0 bases; bases with no gene match: 6. CDR3 size: 16 residues. CDR3 protein: CSVEDRRTGTGNTIYF. The CDR3 nucleotides read TGCAGCGTTGAAGATCGGAGGACAGGGACTGGAAACACCATATATTTT.

In its sample, this clone was seen a few times. The rearrangement joins TRBV12-3 or TRBV12-4 to TRBJ2-7, with 8 nucleotides matching TRBD2. The CDR3 extends over 12 amino acids. The trim removed 8 bases at V and 0 bases at J, leaving 0 bases unmatched. CDR3 nucleotide sequence: TGTGCCAGCCGGGGGGGCTCCTACGAGCAGTACTTC. Its translation is CASRGGSYEQYF.

This chain joins TRBV30 and TRBJ2-1; D not certain. Trimming stripped 0 bases from V and 7 bases from J, with 10 bases between. In germline, CDR1 is GTSNPN, CDR2 SVGIG (reference sequence). CDR3 length: 13 amino acids. This CDR3 reads CAWSVHQWNEQFF. The CDR3 bases are TGTGCCTGGAGTGTACACCAGTGGAATGAGCAGTTCTTC.

The chain has TRBV3-1 (or the pseudogene TRBV3-2) and TRBJ2-1; D unresolved. Germline CDR1 LGHDT, CDR2 YNNKEL (reference sequence). The germline V and J ends were trimmed by 4 bases and 9 bases, with 19 bases remaining between them. This CDR3 contains 15 residues. CDR3 in DNA: TGTGCCAGCAGCCCCGAGGCAGCAGCTCATCCTGAGCAGTTCTTC. Translating gives CASSPEAAAHPEQFF.

The chain carries TRBV27 and TRBJ2-7, with 10 bases aligning to TRBD2. Germline V gene data show CDR1 as MNHEY and CDR2 as SMNVEV (reference sequence). The V gene end was trimmed by 4 bases and the J gene end by 5 bases; junction bases not matched to a gene: 5. This CDR3 has 14 residues. Here the CDR3 reads CASSSLAGADEQYF. The CDR3 bases are TGTGCCAGCAGTTCTCTAGCGGGAGCCGACGAGCAGTACTTC.

The J gene is TRBJ2-2, the V gene TRBV5-1, with 9 bases lining up with TRBD1. V lost 1 base and J lost 7; bases outside the gene matches: 5. CDR3 size: 15 residues. Germline CDR1 SGHRS, CDR2 YFSETQ. This chain's CDR3 is CASSLFGQGIGELFF. In DNA form, the CDR3 reads TGCGCCAGCAGCTTGTTCGGACAGGGGATCGGGGAGCTGTTTTTT. The variable domain in full, completed from reference TRBV5-1 and TRBJ2-2, reads KAGVTQTPRYLIKTRGQQVTLSCSPISGHRSVSWYQQTPGQGLQFLFEYFSETQRNKGNFPGRFSGRQFSNSRSEMNVSTLELGDSALYLCASSLFGQGIGELFFGEGSRLTVL.

The genes are TRBV5-1 and TRBJ1-1, with 8 positions matching TRBD1. Losses at the gene ends were 2 bases for V and 1 base for J; bases not matched to a gene: 7. The germline CDR1 and CDR2 sequences are SGHRS and YFSETQ. This CDR3 comprises 16 residues. The CDR3 spells CASSLTGGRTNTEAFF. The CDR3 DNA sequence: TGCGCCAGCAGCTTAACAGGGGGTAGAACGAACACTGAAGCTTTCTTT.

The chain joins TRBV2 to TRBJ2-3, with a weak D call TRBD2 (6 bases). This CDR3 contains 13 residues. CDR1 and CDR2 (germline): SNHLY, FYNNEI. V lost 10 bases and J 5 bases, leaving 16 bases between the germline ends. This chain's CDR3 is CATGLSHRDTQYF. In DNA form, the CDR3 reads TGTGCCACGGGACTTTCTCATCGAGATACGCAGTATTTT.

The V and J genes are TRBV19 and TRBJ2-7; TRBD2 agrees at 12 bases. The CDR3 is made up of 15 amino acids. The germline gives CDR1 LNHDA, CDR2 SQIVND (reference sequence). V shed 1 base and J 7 bases; nucleotides not matched to a gene: 5. The chain's CDR3 is CASSIGLAGEDEQYF. CDR3 bases: TGTGCCAGTAGTATAGGACTAGCGGGAGAGGATGAGCAGTACTTC.

This chain joins TRBV6-1 and TRBJ1-5; unclear D gene. Germline CDR1 and CDR2: MNHNS and SASEGT. Trimming left V 1 base short and J 3 bases short, with 10 bases between. The CDR3 loop spans 15 amino acids. The CDR3 nucleotides read TGTGCCAGCAGTGAAGGGGCTGTATCCAATCAGCCCCAGCATTTT. This sequence encodes CASSEGAVSNQPQHF.

The chain is built from TRBV24-1 and TRBJ2-7; 7 nucleotides agree with TRBD1. J lost 1 base, V lost 2 bases, and 7 bases had no gene match. CDR1 is KGHDR and CDR2 is SFDVKD in the germline V gene. The CDR3 runs to 16 residues. The chain's CDR3 is CATSDSRQGRSYEQYF. The CDR3 nucleotides read TGTGCCACCAGTGATTCCCGACAGGGCAGATCCTACGAGCAGTACTTC.

CDR3 DNA sequence: TGTGCCAGTACCCCAGCGGAGGCGAACACCGGGGAGCTGTTTTTT. Protein: CASTPAEANTGELFF. This sequence joins TRBV19 and TRBJ2-2; possibly TRBD2 for D (5 bases). V was cut by 7 bases and J by 0 bases, with 12 bases left in between. The germline gives CDR1 LNHDA, CDR2 SQIVND (reference sequence). The CDR3 has 15 amino acids.

The chain couples TRBV28 to TRBJ2-7; 11 bases agree with TRBD2. Germline lookup yields CDR1 MDHEN and CDR2 SYDVKM. The V and J ends lost 5 bases and 4 bases, in that order; junction bases with no gene match: 10. The CDR3 has 16 residues. The CDR3 region is CASSEPSGGLTYEQYF. The DNA for the CDR3 is TGTGCCAGCAGTGAACCTAGCGGGGGGCTCACTTACGAGCAGTACTTC. Filled out from reference TRBV28 and TRBJ2-7, the complete variable domain reads DVKVTQSSRYLVKRTGEKVFLECVQDMDHENMFWYRQDPGLGLRLIYFSYDVKMKEKGDIPEGYSVSREKKERFSLILESASTNQTSMYLCASSEPSGGLTYEQYFGPGTRLTVT.

The chain carries TRBV5-1 and TRBJ2-3, with TRBD2 matching over 7 bases. The germline V gene encodes CDR1 SGHRS and CDR2 YFSETQ. The trim removed 4 bases at V and 3 bases at J, leaving 8 bases unmatched. This CDR3 is 15 amino acids long. Here the CDR3 reads CASSVRDYRTDTQYF. The CDR3 DNA follows: TGCGCCAGCAGCGTACGGGACTATCGAACAGATACGCAGTATTTT.

This clone was seen once. The rearrangement joins TRBV4-1 to TRBJ2-7, with 7 bases lining up with TRBD1. J was trimmed by 2 bases and V by 1 base; bases with no gene match: 5. This CDR3 region has 15 residues. CDR1 and CDR2 (germline): MGHRA, YSYEKL. The CDR3 is CASSQAYQGAYEQYF. CDR3 nucleotides: TGCGCCAGCAGCCAAGCCTACCAGGGGGCCTACGAGCAGTACTTC.

The rearrangement uses TRBV7-9 and TRBJ1-1; no reliable D call. Looked up from germline, CDR1 is SEHNR and CDR2 is FQNEAQ (reference sequence). Trimming pared 5 bases from V and 5 bases from J, leaving 12 bases between. This CDR3 has 13 amino acids. The CDR3 is CASSGPRGTEAFF. DNA for the CDR3: TGTGCCAGCAGCGGTCCCCGGGGTACTGAAGCTTTCTTT.

The chain is built from TRBV2 and TRBJ1-4, with D possibly TRBD1 on 6 matching bases. This CDR3 spans 16 amino acids. The germline V and J ends were trimmed by 0 bases and 7 bases, with 15 bases remaining between them. Germline lookup yields CDR1 SNHLY and CDR2 FYNNEI. The CDR3 sequence is CASSEASSRGGEKLFF. As DNA, the CDR3 is TGTGCCAGCAGTGAAGCGTCGTCCAGGGGTGGTGAAAAACTGTTTTTT. The entire variable domain, with the rest obtained from reference TRBV2 and TRBJ1-4, is as follows: EPEVTQTPSHQVTQMGQEVILRCVPISNHLYFYWYRQILGQKVEFLVSFYNNEISEKSEIFDDQFSVERPDGSNFTLKIRSTKLEDSAMYFCASSEASSRGGEKLFFGSGTQLSVL.

The chain uses TRBV5-1 and TRBJ2-7; 9 bases match TRBD2. The length of the CDR3 is 14 residues. The V gene's germline CDR1 is SGHRS and CDR2 YFSETQ. After removal of 2 bases from V and 3 bases from J, the junction contained 3 bases not matched to a gene. The CDR3 nucleotides are TGCGCCAGCAGCTTTAGCGGGGGAATCTACGAGCAGTACTTC. It yields the protein CASSFSGGIYEQYF.

The chain has TRBV2 and TRBJ1-3, with TRBD1 matching 9 bases. The CDR3 runs 16 residues. V gave up 5 bases and J gave up 3 bases; unmatched junction bases: 8. Germline-derived CDR1 and CDR2 are SNHLY and FYNNEI. CDR3 coding DNA: TGTGCCAGCAGTCCCACGACAGGGGGAGGTGGAAACACCATATATTTT. It codes for CASSPTTGGGGNTIYF.

This rearrangement joins TRBV5-8 to TRBJ2-2; maybe TRBD2 (5 bases). The CDR3 is 15 amino acids. Trimming removed 2 bases at V and 6 bases at J, with 14 bases between. Germline lookup yields CDR1 SGHTS and CDR2 YDEGEE. The CDR3 bases are TGTGCCAGCAGCTTCCTTCGGCCCGGGGCCGGGGAGCTGTTTTTT. Protein product: CASSFLRPGAGELFF.

This sequence joins TRBV7-2 and TRBJ2-2, with TRBD2 as a possible D gene (6 bases). The CDR3 consists of 14 residues. Trimming removed 5 bases from V and 5 bases from J, with 12 bases in between. Looked up from germline, CDR1 is SGHTA and CDR2 is FQGNSA. CDR3 in amino acids: CASSQGLNTGELFF. The DNA for the CDR3 is TGTGCCAGCAGCCAGGGACTGAATACCGGGGAGCTGTTTTTT.

The chain is built from TRBV7-6 and TRBJ2-7, with 13 bases fitting TRBD2. The CDR3 is 16 residues long. CDR1 is SGHVS, CDR2 FNYEAQ, per germline. V shed 1 base and J 1 base; nucleotides not matched to a gene: 1. This CDR3 is CASSLGLAGGSYEQYF. In DNA form, the CDR3 reads TGTGCCAGCAGCTTAGGACTAGCGGGAGGATCCTACGAGCAGTACTTC.

The rearrangement joins TRBV19 to TRBJ1-2, with D tentatively TRBD1 (5 bases). The CDR3 consists of 15 residues. CDR1 and CDR2 from the germline V gene are LNHDA and SQIVND (reference sequence). V was shortened by 5 bases and J by 0 bases, with 13 bases between the two germline ends. The CDR3 region has the DNA TGTGCCAGTAGTTCGACTTCGACAGCTAACTATGGCTACACCTTC. Translation gives CASSSTSTANYGYTF.

In this sample, this clone turned up a few times. J is TRBJ2-2 and V is TRBV5-8; a weak D match, TRBD2 (6 bases). Trimming left V 1 base short and J 7 bases short, with 23 bases between. Per germline, CDR1 SGHTS and CDR2 YDEGEE. The CDR3 is 18 amino acids. Written as DNA, the CDR3 is TGTGCCAGCAGCTTGTCGGGCATCGGGGGAGGAACCAGCGGGGAGCTGTTTTTT. It codes for CASSLSGIGGGTSGELFF.

The chain is built from TRBV13 and TRBJ2-1; weak D call: TRBD2 (7 bases). CDR1 and CDR2 from the germline V gene are PRHDT and FYEKMQ (reference sequence). The V and J ends lost 4 bases and 10 bases respectively, with 23 bases between them. The CDR3 covers 16 residues. The CDR3 DNA reads TGTGCCAGCAGCTCCTTCGGCCGGGGGGCCGAACAAGAGCAGTTCTTC. Translating it yields CASSSFGRGAEQEQFF. The complete variable domain, with remaining parts taken from reference TRBV13 and TRBJ2-1, reads AAGVIQSPRHLIKEKRETATLKCYPIPRHDTVYWYQQGPGQDPQFLISFYEKMQSDKGSIPDRFSAQQFSDYHSELNMSSLELGDSALYFCASSSFGRGAEQEQFFGPGTRLTVL.

The chain employs TRBV6-1 and TRBJ1-5; weak D call: TRBD1 (5 bases). The CDR3 runs to 14 residues. Trimming removed 3 bases from V and 6 bases from J, with 12 bases in between. Germline lookup yields CDR1 MNHNS and CDR2 SASEGT. CDR3 DNA sequence: TGTGCCAGCAGTGACCCAGGGATTAGTCAGCCCCAGCATTTT. The encoded protein is CASSDPGISQPQHF.

The rearrangement links TRBV19 to TRBJ2-5; D possibly corresponds to TRBD1 (5 bases). This CDR3 contains 13 residues. V was cut by 5 bases and J by 5 bases, with 12 bases left in between. Per germline, CDR1 LNHDA and CDR2 SQIVND (reference sequence). CDR3 DNA sequence: TGTGCCAGTAGTGCTCAGGGTAGGGAGACCCAGTACTTC. This sequence encodes CASSAQGRETQYF. Full variable domain (outside the CDR3, taken from reference TRBV19 and TRBJ2-5): DGGITQSPKYLFRKEGQNVTLSCEQNLNHDAMYWYRQDPGQGLRLIYYSQIVNDFQKGDIAEGYSVSREKKESFPLTVTSAQKNPTAFYLCASSAQGRETQYFGPGTRLLVL.